Detailed here is one T cell receptor (beta chain). As yet, its antigen is unknown. V lost 7 bases, J lost 7 bases, and 10 bases stayed unmatched. Per the germline V gene, CDR1 is LNHNV and CDR2 is YYDKDF (reference sequence). The CDR3 sequence is 14 residues long. The data derive from a study of Graves' ophthalmopathy and Graves' hyperthyroidism. General observations from the study: Blood also contained most of the expanded thyroid clonotypes above 0.001 frequency.

Patients in the hyperthyroidism group, adults aged 18 to 65, were newly diagnosed, under 2 months' duration. Exclusion applied to patients with other autoimmune diseases, uncontrolled infections, pregnancy or lactation. Clinical symptoms, serum thyroxine, TRAb, thyroid ultrasound and orbital computed tomography determined diagnosis. RNA transcripts were the template, and TCR beta CDR3 regions were amplified from them. In the first round, RT-PCR was carried out with HTBI primers, and a multiplex PCR formed the second round. MiXCR, run by TCRdb on the multiplex PCR reads, gives a single entry per CDR3 protein. Of over a million distinct CDR3 sequences listed, 35% to 45% are singletons.

The clonotype comes from an adult man with Graves' hyperthyroidism. This chain links TRBV15 with TRBJ1-5; TRBD1 agrees at 7 bases. The sample comprised peripheral blood or thyroid tissue (not recorded which). The CDR3 DNA reads as TGTGCCACCAACAAGAAAGGGGGCGGACAGCCCCAGCATTTT. Encoded protein: CATNKKGGGQPQHF.